Shown below are 31 T cell receptor beta chains from a single sample sequenced in a study of T cells after posttransplantation cyclophosphamide. Measured with immunoSEQ multiplex PCR; TCRdb has only the in-frame clones, and not every one. This sample comprises more than 35,000 clones, none seen once only. Sequencing input: PBMCs. These receptors originate from a man in his fifties or sixties in good health, CMV-negative, and a related stem cell transplant donor.

In this sample, this clone turned up many times. V and J are TRBV5-4 and TRBJ1-1, with no clear D. The CDR3 spans 15 residues. Germline assignment: CDR1 SGHNT and CDR2 YYREEE (reference sequence). Trimming pared 4 bases from V and 1 base from J, leaving 14 bases between. Here the CDR3 DNA reads TGTGCCAGCAGCACCCGGACCGAGGGGAACACTGAAGCTTTCTTT. Translating it yields CASSTRTEGNTEAFF.

This clone was seen at least ten times. This chain uses TRBV4-2 with TRBJ1-2, with no clear D. Germline-derived CDR1 and CDR2 are LGHNA and YNFKEQ. This CDR3 contains 15 residues. Trimming stripped 0 bases from V and 0 bases from J, with 8 bases between. The CDR3 here is CASSQELTSNYGYTF. The DNA of the CDR3 is TGTGCCAGCAGCCAAGAATTGACTTCTAACTATGGCTACACCTTC.

This clone was observed at least ten times. This chain joins TRBV4-1 and TRBJ1-2; D is unresolved. The V end was cut by 6 bases, the J end by 5 bases, with 13 bases between. This CDR3 region has 13 residues. Germline values: CDR1 MGHRA, CDR2 YSYEKL. The DNA of the CDR3 is TGCGCCAGCAGTCCCTTAGGAGGATATGGCTACACCTTC. This gives the protein CASSPLGGYGYTF.

This clone was counted at least ten times. The gene calls are TRBV15 and TRBJ1-2; 7 positions match TRBD1. There are 14 residues in the CDR3. CDR1 is LNHNV and CDR2 is YYDKDF in the germline V gene (reference sequence). The V gene end was trimmed by 4 bases and the J gene end by 6 bases; junction bases not matched to a gene: 8. The DNA for the CDR3 is TGTGCCACCAGCACCGCAGGGGGTGTCGATGGCTACACCTTC. Translation: CATSTAGGVDGYTF.

This clone was observed at least ten times. CDR3 in amino acids: CASSGRDYTQYF. The CDR3 DNA is TGTGCCAGCAGTGGACGGGACTATACGCAGTATTTT. The V and J genes are TRBV6-6 and TRBJ2-3; D might be TRBD2 (6 bases). The CDR3 extends over 12 amino acids. Germline V CDR1 and CDR2: MNHNY, SVGAGI (reference sequence). The V and J ends lost 5 bases and 7 bases respectively, with 10 bases between them.

V usage is TRBV12-5 and J usage is TRBJ2-7, with D perhaps TRBD2 (7 bases). This CDR3 is 15 amino acids long. CDR1 is LGHNT, CDR2 FRNRAP, per germline. Trimming stripped 0 bases from V and 7 bases from J, with 16 bases between. As DNA, the CDR3 is TGTGCTAGTGGTTTGGTAATCGGGGGGCCAGGGGAGCAGTACTTC. Translating gives CASGLVIGGPGEQYF.

There are many counts of this clone. This chain uses TRBV6-1 with TRBJ1-2; 10 nucleotides line up with TRBD1. The junction had 12 bases not matched to a gene; V was cut back by 3 bases and J by 5 bases. The CDR3 extends over 17 amino acids. CDR1 is MNHNS and CDR2 is SASEGT in the germline V gene. This CDR3 reads CASSDPGTGVLGYGYTF. CDR3 DNA: TGTGCCAGCAGTGATCCCGGGACAGGGGTGCTTGGGTATGGCTACACCTTC.

This clone was recorded many times. J is TRBJ1-5 and V is TRBV7-2; D remains unclear. The CDR3 loop spans 14 amino acids. In germline, CDR1 is SGHTA, CDR2 FQGNSA. Trimming cost V 5 bases and J 1 base, with 9 bases left between them. The CDR3 sequence is CASSPRASNQPQHF. CDR3 nucleotides: TGTGCCAGCAGCCCCCGAGCAAGCAATCAGCCCCAGCATTTT.

The sample holds many counts of this clone. CDR3 coding DNA: TGTGCCAGCAGTTACTCGAGCCGAGGCAATCAGCCCCAGCATTTT. It is translated as CASSYSSRGNQPQHF. V usage is TRBV6-5 and J usage is TRBJ1-5, with D uncertain. Trimming removed 0 bases at V and 2 bases at J, with 8 bases between. Germline CDR1 is MNHEY and CDR2 is SVGAGI. The CDR3 runs to 15 residues.

This clone occurred many times. The chain employs TRBV18 and TRBJ1-2; D unclear. Per the germline V gene, CDR1 is KGHSH and CDR2 is LQKENI. Trimming took 3 bases from V and 3 from J, leaving 14 bases between them. CDR3 length equals 15 residues. CDR3 protein: CASSPGGSGYYGYTF. The CDR3 nucleotides are TGTGCCAGCTCACCCGGAGGTTCGGGTTACTATGGCTACACCTTC.

This clone was found many times. The V gene is TRBV7-9, the J gene TRBJ2-1, with 12 bases that match TRBD2. Germline loops: CDR1 SEHNR, CDR2 FQNEAQ (reference sequence). CDR3 length equals 15 residues. V lost 4 bases, J lost 7 bases, and 5 bases stayed unmatched. CDR3 residues: CASSSLAGGVNEQFF. For the CDR3, the DNA is TGTGCCAGCAGCTCCCTAGCGGGAGGGGTTAATGAGCAGTTCTTC.

This clone was detected ten times or more. The V call is TRBV7-2, the J call TRBJ2-7; 8 nucleotides line up with TRBD1. The V and J ends lost 5 bases and 6 bases, in that order; junction bases with no gene match: 12. Germline CDR1 reads SGHTA; CDR2 reads FQGNSA. The CDR3 totals 15 residues. The CDR3 is CASSPQGQGQAEQYF. The CDR3 coding sequence is TGTGCCAGCAGCCCCCAAGGGCAGGGACAGGCCGAGCAGTACTTC.

This clone was recorded many times. The J gene is TRBJ2-3, the V gene TRBV12-1; the DNA was not compared with TRBD2, the D call given in the table. TRBV12-1 is a listed pseudogene. CDR3 length: 19 residues. The CDR3 loop is CASSFPPGLAGVEADTQYF. The CDR3 DNA reads TGTGCCAGCAGCTTCCCACCGGGACTAGCGGGGGTCGAAGCAGATACGCAGTATTTT.

This clone appeared many times. The chain is built from TRBV7-2 and TRBJ2-7; a possible D gene is TRBD1 (6 bases). Germline V gives CDR1 SGHTA, CDR2 FQGNSA. Between the trimmed V and J ends, which lost 2 bases and 1 base, there was a span of 12 bases. The CDR3 spans 15 residues. CDR3 loop: CASSLSVRGSYEQYF. For the CDR3, the DNA is TGTGCCAGCAGCTTAAGTGTCAGGGGTTCCTACGAGCAGTACTTC.

This clone was detected many times. This chain joins TRBV30 and TRBJ2-3, with 10 bases identical to TRBD2. The CDR3 is made up of 15 amino acids. V dropped 0 bases and J dropped 4; count of bases not matched to a gene: 4. Germline CDR1 is GTSNPN and CDR2 is SVGIG (reference sequence). CDR3 in DNA: TGTGCCTGGAGTGTCAGGCTAGCGGGAGCAGATACGCAGTATTTT. Translation: CAWSVRLAGADTQYF.

This clone was seen repeatedly, ten times or more. V and J are TRBV9 and TRBJ2-3; maybe TRBD1 (6 bases). Per germline, CDR1 SGDLS and CDR2 YYNGEE. The CDR3 sequence is 15 residues long. V lost 0 bases to trimming and J lost 3 bases, with 11 bases between them. This CDR3 is CASSVVGGATDTQYF. The CDR3 DNA reads as TGTGCCAGCAGCGTAGTAGGGGGAGCAACAGATACGCAGTATTTT.

This clone has at least ten counts. The rearrangement joins TRBV19 to TRBJ2-3, with D possibly matching TRBD2 (6 bases). CDR3 length equals 12 residues. Per germline, CDR1 LNHDA and CDR2 SQIVND (reference sequence). The germline V and J ends were trimmed by 6 bases and 10 bases, with 14 bases remaining between them. The DNA for the CDR3 is TGTGCCAGTAGCGGGAGCGGTCGGGCGCAGTATTTT. This gives the protein CASSGSGRAQYF.

The genes are TRBV29-1 and TRBJ2-3; 9 bases match TRBD2. Trimming removed 3 bases from V and 0 bases from J; junction bases left unmatched: 7. The CDR3 is 16 residues long. CDR1 is SQVTM and CDR2 is ANQGSEA in the germline V gene. This CDR3 reads CSVETSGSPSTDTQYF. Written as DNA, the CDR3 is TGCAGCGTTGAGACTAGCGGATCGCCCAGCACAGATACGCAGTATTTT.

The sample holds many counts of this clone. The rearrangement links TRBV7-9 to TRBJ2-1; the D gene is possibly TRBD2 (6 bases). V was pared by 8 bases and J by 5 bases, with 25 bases between. This CDR3 comprises 17 residues. Germline V gives CDR1 SEHNR, CDR2 FQNEAQ (reference sequence). The CDR3 loop reads CASSSGGLGTPDNEQFF. The CDR3 DNA follows: TGTGCCAGCTCCTCCGGGGGTTTGGGGACTCCTGACAATGAGCAGTTCTTC.

This clone has ten or more counts. The chain couples TRBV19 to TRBJ1-1, with 7 nucleotides matching TRBD1. Germline V gene data show CDR1 as LNHDA and CDR2 as SQIVND (reference sequence). Trimming removed 6 bases from V and 1 base from J; junction bases left unmatched: 11. The CDR3 length is 16 residues. The CDR3 loop is CASSDINRGRNTEAFF. The CDR3, as DNA: TGTGCCAGTAGCGACATAAACAGGGGCCGGAACACTGAAGCTTTCTTT.

This clone was found a few times. The V and J genes are TRBV25-1 and TRBJ2-1, with D unclear. Germline CDR1 and CDR2: MGHDK and SYGVNS. The V and J ends lost 2 bases and 8 bases respectively, with 10 bases between them. The CDR3 extends over 13 amino acids. DNA for the CDR3: TGTGCCAGCAGTGAAAGCAGGTGGGATGAGCAGTTCTTC. This encodes CASSESRWDEQFF.

This clone was detected only a few times. The chain combines TRBV27 with TRBJ1-2; 8 bases align to TRBD1. Trimming cost V 2 bases and J 8 bases; bases outside gene matches: 4. Germline assignment: CDR1 MNHEY and CDR2 SMNVEV (reference sequence). The CDR3 has 13 residues. The CDR3 is CASSLQGAQGYTF. The CDR3 DNA is TGTGCCAGCAGTTTACAGGGGGCTCAGGGCTACACCTTC.

V gene TRBV13 combines with J gene TRBJ2-5; 9 positions agree with TRBD1. The J call is uncertain, as TRBJ2-7 better fits the DNA end. The CDR3 has 15 amino acids. Per the germline V gene, CDR1 is PRHDT and CDR2 is FYEKMQ (reference sequence). The DNA for the CDR3 is TGTGCCAGCAGCTTACTTGGGACAGGGAATTACGAGCAGTACTTC. Protein sequence: CASSLLGTGNYEQYF.

At least ten counts were recorded for this clone. This chain connects TRBV14 to TRBJ1-2; D is perhaps TRBD1 (5 bases). The V gene lost 0 bases and the J gene lost 4 bases, with 6 bases spanning the gap. Per the germline V gene, CDR1 is SGHDN and CDR2 is FVKESK. This CDR3 spans 13 amino acids. CDR3 sequence (DNA): TGTGCCAGCAGCCAAGACAGGGCCTATGGCTACACCTTC. Residues: CASSQDRAYGYTF.

Ten or more counts support this clone. The rearrangement joins TRBV2 to TRBJ2-6; possibly TRBD1 for D (5 bases). The CDR3 runs 13 residues. The germline CDR1 and CDR2 sequences are SNHLY and FYNNEI. V shed 9 bases and J shed 2 bases, with 8 bases lying between them. The CDR3 is CARGQTGANVLTF. CDR3 in DNA: TGTGCCAGGGGGCAGACTGGGGCCAACGTCCTGACTTTC.

Many counts were recorded for this clone. This chain connects TRBV4-1 to TRBJ1-6, with a weak D call TRBD1 (6 bases). The germline V and J ends were trimmed by 0 bases and 9 bases, with 12 bases remaining between them. The germline V gene encodes CDR1 MGHRA and CDR2 YSYEKL. The CDR3 length is 15 residues. The DNA of the CDR3 is TGCGCCAGCAGCCAAGATGGGGGGGCCAGTTCACCCCTCCACTTT. It yields the protein CASSQDGGASSPLHF.

In its sample, this clone was seen many times. The chain uses TRBV10-3 and TRBJ2-7; TRBD2 might be the D (5 bases). Germline assignment: CDR1 ENHRY and CDR2 SYGVKD. The CDR3 contains 17 residues. V lost 3 bases, J lost 0 bases, and 18 bases lay in between. The CDR3 loop is CAISDPKLQGSSYEQYF. The DNA of the CDR3 is TGTGCCATCAGTGACCCTAAGCTACAAGGGAGCTCCTACGAGCAGTACTTC.

This clone has a count of ten or more. The chain couples TRBV14 to TRBJ2-1; perhaps TRBD1 as D (6 bases). The germline V and J ends were trimmed by 1 base and 0 bases, with 10 bases remaining between them. The V gene's germline CDR1 is SGHDN and CDR2 FVKESK. The CDR3 contains 16 residues. CDR3 in DNA: TGTGCCAGCAGCCAAGGGCGACAGGTCTCCTACAATGAGCAGTTCTTC. It is translated as CASSQGRQVSYNEQFF.

This clone was detected many times. V gene TRBV10-1 combines with J gene TRBJ2-1, with TRBD2 identical over 16 bases. The CDR3 has 19 amino acids. Per germline, CDR1 WNHNN and CDR2 SYGVQD (reference sequence). The trim removed 8 bases at V and 4 bases at J, leaving 14 bases unmatched. CDR3 nucleotide sequence: TGCGCCAGCTCAGCCACCGGGACTAGCGGGAGGGGGGGATACAATGAGCAGTTCTTC. The encoded protein is CASSATGTSGRGGYNEQFF.

This clone was seen repeatedly, ten times or more. V usage is TRBV6-5 and J usage is TRBJ1-4; D not certain. CDR3 size: 13 residues. Trimming took off 2 bases at V and 5 bases at J, with 6 bases between the two ends. Germline-derived CDR1 and CDR2 are MNHEY and SVGAGI. The CDR3 sequence: CASSYTRNEKLFF. DNA of the CDR3: TGTGCCAGCAGTTACACAAGAAATGAAAAACTGTTTTTT.

This clone was seen repeatedly, ten times or more. The V gene is TRBV7-6, the J gene TRBJ1-1; D is undetermined. Germline V CDR1 and CDR2: SGHVS, FNYEAQ. V lost 5 bases and J lost 1, with 8 bases in between. The CDR3 is made up of 13 amino acids. The CDR3 DNA reads as TGTGCCAGCAGCCCACAGTCGAACACTGAAGCTTTCTTT. It yields the protein CASSPQSNTEAFF.